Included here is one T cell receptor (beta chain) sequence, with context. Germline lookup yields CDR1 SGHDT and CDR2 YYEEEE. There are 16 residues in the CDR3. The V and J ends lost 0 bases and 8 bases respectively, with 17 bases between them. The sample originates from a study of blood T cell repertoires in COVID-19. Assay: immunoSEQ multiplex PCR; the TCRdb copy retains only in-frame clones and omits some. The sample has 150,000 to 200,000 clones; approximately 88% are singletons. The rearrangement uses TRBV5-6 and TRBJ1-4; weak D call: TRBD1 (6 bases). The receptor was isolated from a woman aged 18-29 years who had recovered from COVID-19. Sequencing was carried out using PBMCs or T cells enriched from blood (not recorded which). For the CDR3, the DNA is TGTGCCAGCAGCTTGGAAGGTTCAGGGGATCGGGAAAAACTGTTTTTT. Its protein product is CASSLEGSGDREKLFF.